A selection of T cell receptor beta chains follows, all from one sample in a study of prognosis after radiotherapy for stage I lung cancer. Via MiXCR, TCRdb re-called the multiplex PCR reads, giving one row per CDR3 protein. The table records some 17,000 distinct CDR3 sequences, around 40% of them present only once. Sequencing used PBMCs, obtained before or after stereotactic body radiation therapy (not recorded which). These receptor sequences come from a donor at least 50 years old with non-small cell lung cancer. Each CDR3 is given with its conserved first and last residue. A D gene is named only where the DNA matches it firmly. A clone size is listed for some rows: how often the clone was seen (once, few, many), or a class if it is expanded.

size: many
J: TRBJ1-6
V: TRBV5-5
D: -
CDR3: CASSLWGYNSPLHF
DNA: TGTGCCAGCAGCTTGTGGGGGTATAATTCACCCCTCCACTTT

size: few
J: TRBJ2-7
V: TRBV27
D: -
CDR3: CASSLEAGFYEQYF
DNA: TGTGCCAGCAGTTTAGAGGCAGGCTTCTACGAGCAGTACTTC

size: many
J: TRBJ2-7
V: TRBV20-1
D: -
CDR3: CSANPRATSYEQYF
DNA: TGCAGTGCCAACCCGCGGGCTACCTCCTACGAGCAGTACTTC

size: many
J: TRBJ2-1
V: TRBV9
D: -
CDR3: CASSPALGYNEQFF
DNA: TGTGCCAGCAGCCCAGCCCTGGGATACAATGAGCAGTTCTTC

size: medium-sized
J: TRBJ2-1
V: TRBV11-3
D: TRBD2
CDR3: CASSFGVAGNRNEQFF
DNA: TGTGCCAGCAGCTTTGGGGTAGCGGGAAATCGGAATGAGCAGTTCTTC

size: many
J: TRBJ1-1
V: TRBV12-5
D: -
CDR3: CASRRDLNMPFF
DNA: TGTGCTTCCCGCCGGGACCTTAACATGCCTTTCTTT

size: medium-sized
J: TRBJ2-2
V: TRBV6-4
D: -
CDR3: CASSPANTGELFF
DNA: TGTGCCAGCAGTCCTGCGAACACCGGGGAGCTGTTTTTT

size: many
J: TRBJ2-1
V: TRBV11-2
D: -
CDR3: CASSSGDNEQFF
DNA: TGTGCCAGCAGCTCCGGGGACAATGAGCAGTTCTTC

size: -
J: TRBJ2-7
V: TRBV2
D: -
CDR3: CASSYGTLHYEQYF
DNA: TGTGCCAGCAGTTACGGGACACTTCACTACGAGCAGTACTTC

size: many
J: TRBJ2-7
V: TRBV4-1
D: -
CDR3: CASSQGRAPYEQYF
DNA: TGCGCCAGCAGCCAAGGTAGAGCGCCCTACGAGCAGTACTTC

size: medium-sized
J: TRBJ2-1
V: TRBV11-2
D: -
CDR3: CASSRGRYNEQFF
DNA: TGTGCCAGCAGCCGGGGCCGGTACAATGAGCAGTTCTTC

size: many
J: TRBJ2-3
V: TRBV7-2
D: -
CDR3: CASSWSGSTDTQYF
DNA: TGTGCCAGCAGCTGGAGCGGGAGCACAGATACGCAGTATTTT

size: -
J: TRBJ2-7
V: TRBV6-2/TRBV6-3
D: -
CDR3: CASQACPEVSYEQYF
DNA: TGTGCCAGCCAAGCGTGCCCGGAGGTATCCTACGAGCAGTACTTC

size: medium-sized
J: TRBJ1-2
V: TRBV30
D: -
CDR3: CAWRYRARDGYTF
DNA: TGTGCCTGGAGGTACCGGGCCAGGGATGGCTACACCTTC

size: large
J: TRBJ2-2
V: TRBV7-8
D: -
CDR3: CASSPEVRETGELFF
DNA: TGTGCCAGCAGCCCCGAGGTCCGGGAGACCGGGGAGCTGTTTTTT

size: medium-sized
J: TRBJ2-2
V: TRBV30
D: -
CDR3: CAWSVPGAMSGELFF
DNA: TGTGCCTGGAGTGTCCCAGGGGCGATGTCCGGGGAGCTGTTTTTT

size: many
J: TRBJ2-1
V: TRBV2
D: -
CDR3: CATQSGTNNEQFF
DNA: TGTGCCACCCAGAGTGGAACTAACAATGAGCAGTTCTTC

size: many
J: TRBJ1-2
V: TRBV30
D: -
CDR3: CAWSAWGTGASVYGYTF
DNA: TGTGCCTGGAGTGCCTGGGGGACCGGGGCTTCGGTCTATGGCTACACCTTC

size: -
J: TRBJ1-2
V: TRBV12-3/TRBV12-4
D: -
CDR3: CASSYTSNYGYTF
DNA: TGTGCCAGCAGCTACACCTCTAACTATGGCTACACCTTC

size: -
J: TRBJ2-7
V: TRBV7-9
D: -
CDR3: CASSLERNYEQYF
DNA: TGTGCCAGCAGCTTAGAACGGAACTACGAGCAGTACTTC

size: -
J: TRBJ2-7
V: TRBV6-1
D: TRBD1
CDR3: CASSRGQGMYEQYF
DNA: TGTGCCAGCAGTAGGGGACAGGGGATGTACGAGCAGTACTTC

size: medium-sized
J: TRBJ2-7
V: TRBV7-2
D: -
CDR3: CASSFDRSYEQYF
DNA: TGTGCCAGCAGCTTTGACAGATCGTACGAGCAGTACTTC

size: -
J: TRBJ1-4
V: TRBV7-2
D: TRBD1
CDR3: CASSLRQGREKLFF
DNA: TGTGCCAGCAGCTTGAGACAGGGTCGCGAAAAACTGTTTTTT

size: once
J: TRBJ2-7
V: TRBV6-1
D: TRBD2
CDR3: CASSHGTIVYEQYF
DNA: TGTGCCAGCAGTCACGGGACTATCGTCTACGAGCAGTACTTC

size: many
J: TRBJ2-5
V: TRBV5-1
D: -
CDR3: CASRTGSTETQYF
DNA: TGCGCCAGCAGAACAGGGAGTACGGAGACCCAGTACTTC

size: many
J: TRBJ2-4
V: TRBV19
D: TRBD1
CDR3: CASSIRTGLAKNIQYF
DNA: TGTGCCAGTAGTATCCGGACAGGGTTAGCCAAAAACATTCAGTACTTC

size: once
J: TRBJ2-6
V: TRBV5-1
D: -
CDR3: CASSLESFRTGSGANVLTF
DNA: TGCGCCAGCAGCTTGGAGTCGTTTAGAACAGGGTCTGGGGCCAACGTCCTGACTTTC